Below, 9 T cell receptor beta chains from the same sample are listed, as sequenced in a study of cytomegalovirus exposure and HLA in healthy donors. The PCR contained 60 Vbeta and 13 Jbeta primers. Method: immunoSEQ multiplex PCR; TCRdb's copy keeps in-frame clones and lacks some. The sample holds about 180,000 clones, over 70% seen once. The sequencing input was PBMCs. The receptors derive from a woman aged 30 to 39 in good health and CMV-seronegative.

The gene calls are TRBV4-3 and TRBJ2-1; 9 nucleotides agree with TRBD2. CDR1 LGHNA and CDR2 YSLEER come from the germline V gene. V lost 0 bases and J lost 6; bases outside the gene matches: 18. The CDR3 runs to 20 residues. The CDR3 coding sequence is TGCGCCAGCAGCCAAGAGGTTGCGATAGGACTAGCGTCAGTAGGCAATGAGCAGTTCTTC. Residues: CASSQEVAIGLASVGNEQFF.

This clone was found a few times. The V call is TRBV5-1, the J call TRBJ2-7; TRBD1 might be the D (5 bases). The CDR3 is 12 amino acids. The germline gives CDR1 SGHRS, CDR2 YFSETQ. Trimming stripped 4 bases from V and 3 bases from J, with 8 bases between. CDR3 residues: CASSGTGYEQYF. The CDR3 DNA is TGCGCCAGCAGCGGTACAGGCTACGAGCAGTACTTC.

The chain carries TRBV4-1 and TRBJ2-4; weak D call: TRBD2 (5 bases). The V gene's germline CDR1 is MGHRA and CDR2 YSYEKL. The CDR3 runs to 13 residues. V was shortened by 0 bases and J by 14 bases, with 14 bases between the two germline ends. The CDR3 sequence is CASSQEISGRKYF. In DNA form, the CDR3 reads TGCGCCAGCAGCCAAGAGATCAGCGGACGAAAGTACTTC.

In this sample, this clone turned up a few times. The J gene is TRBJ2-2, the V gene TRBV7-8; 7 bases agree with TRBD2. The germline V gene has CDR1 SGHVS and CDR2 FQNEAQ. This CDR3 comprises 14 residues. Trimming removed 5 bases from V and 2 bases from J; junction bases left unmatched: 2. Here the CDR3 reads CASSEGLNTGELFF. The CDR3 nucleotides read TGTGCCAGCAGCGAGGGACTAAACACCGGGGAGCTGTTTTTT.

J is TRBJ2-5 and V is TRBV2; 12 bases align to TRBD2. V dropped 4 bases and J dropped 5; count of bases not matched to a gene: 5. CDR3 length equals 15 residues. Germline V gives CDR1 SNHLY, CDR2 FYNNEI. CDR3: CASSGLAGARETQYF. The CDR3 nucleotides are TGTGCCAGCAGTGGACTAGCGGGGGCTCGGGAGACCCAGTACTTC.

This sequence joins TRBV7-2 and TRBJ1-4; the D gene is possibly TRBD1 (5 bases). The CDR3 length is 12 residues. In germline, CDR1 is SGHTA, CDR2 FQGNSA. Trimming stripped 8 bases from V and 4 bases from J, with 8 bases between. CDR3 region: CASGRVNEKLFF. The CDR3 nucleotides are TGTGCCAGCGGCAGGGTTAATGAAAAACTGTTTTTT.

This clone is a singleton in its sample. V is TRBV28 and J is TRBJ1-5; 7 bases align to TRBD1. The CDR3 extends over 16 amino acids. Germline loops: CDR1 MDHEN, CDR2 SYDVKM. The trim removed 2 bases at V and 1 base at J, leaving 5 bases unmatched. The CDR3 bases are TGTGCCAGCAGTTTAGGGGGACAGAGAAGCAATCAGCCCCAGCATTTT. This encodes CASSLGGQRSNQPQHF.

The chain uses TRBV28 and TRBJ1-4, with a possible D match to TRBD1 (5 bases). V lost 6 bases, J lost 2 bases, and 16 bases lay in between. Looked up from germline, CDR1 is MDHEN and CDR2 is SYDVKM. The CDR3 totals 16 residues. CDR3 sequence: CASSSPTKGTNEKLFF. CDR3 DNA: TGTGCCAGCAGCAGCCCTACCAAGGGGACTAATGAAAAACTGTTTTTT.

The rearrangement links TRBV11-2 to TRBJ2-7, with D possibly TRBD2 on 6 matching bases. This CDR3 has 17 amino acids. Germline V gives CDR1 SGHAT, CDR2 FQNNGV. V was cut by 5 bases and J by 6 bases, with 26 bases left in between. CDR3 DNA: TGTGCCAGCAGCCCGGAGGGAGGCCTCCTGAGGGGCCTCGAGCAGTACTTC. Its translation is CASSPEGGLLRGLEQYF.